This T cell receptor (beta chain) is drawn from a study of cytomegalovirus exposure and HLA in healthy donors. V was cut by 5 bases and J by 4 bases, with 18 bases left in between. The CDR3 has 15 residues. Germline CDR1 reads SEHNR; CDR2 reads FQNEAQ (reference sequence). Use of 60 Vbeta and 13 Jbeta primers characterized the PCR. Only in-frame clones appear in the TCRdb table, and some are missing; sequencing was by immunoSEQ multiplex PCR. The table has 200,000 to 300,000 clones, almost 85% seen once; the top ten hold roughly 2%. The TCR sequence derives from a woman in her thirties or forties in good health and CMV-seropositive. This chain connects TRBV7-9 to TRBJ2-7; maybe TRBD2 (5 bases). The source material was PBMCs. The CDR3 loop is CASSTSVGVSYEQYF. The CDR3 DNA reads TGTGCCAGCAGCACGTCGGTCGGGGTTTCGTACGAGCAGTACTTC.